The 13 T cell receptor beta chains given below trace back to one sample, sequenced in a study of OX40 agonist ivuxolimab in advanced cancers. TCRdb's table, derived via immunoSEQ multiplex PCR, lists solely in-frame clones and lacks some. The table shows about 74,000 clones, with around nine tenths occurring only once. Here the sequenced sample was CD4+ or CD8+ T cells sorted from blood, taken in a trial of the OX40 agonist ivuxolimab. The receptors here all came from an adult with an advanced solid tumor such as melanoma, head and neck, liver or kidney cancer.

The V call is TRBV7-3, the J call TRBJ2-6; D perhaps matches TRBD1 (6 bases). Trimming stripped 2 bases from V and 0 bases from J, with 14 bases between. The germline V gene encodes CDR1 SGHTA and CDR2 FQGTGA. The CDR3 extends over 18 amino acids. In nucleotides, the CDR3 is TGTGCCAGCAGCTTATTGGCAGGGGATAACTCTGGGGCCAACGTCCTGACTTTC. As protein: CASSLLAGDNSGANVLTF.

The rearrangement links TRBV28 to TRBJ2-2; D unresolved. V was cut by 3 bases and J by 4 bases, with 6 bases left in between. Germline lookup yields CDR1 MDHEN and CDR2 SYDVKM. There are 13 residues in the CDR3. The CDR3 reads CASSFRFTGELFF. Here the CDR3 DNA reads TGTGCCAGCAGTTTTCGGTTCACCGGGGAGCTGTTTTTT.

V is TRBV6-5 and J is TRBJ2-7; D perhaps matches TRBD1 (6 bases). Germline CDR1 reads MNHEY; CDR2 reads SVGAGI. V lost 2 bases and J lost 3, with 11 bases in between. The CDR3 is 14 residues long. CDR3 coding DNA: TGTGCCAGCAGTTACGCGGACAGTTTCTACGAGCAGTACTTC. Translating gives CASSYADSFYEQYF.

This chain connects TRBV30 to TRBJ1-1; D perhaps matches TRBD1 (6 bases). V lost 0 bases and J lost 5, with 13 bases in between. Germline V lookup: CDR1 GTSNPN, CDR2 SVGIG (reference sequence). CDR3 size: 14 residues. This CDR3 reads CAWSVLGGKTEAFF. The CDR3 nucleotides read TGTGCCTGGAGTGTACTAGGGGGTAAGACTGAAGCTTTCTTT.

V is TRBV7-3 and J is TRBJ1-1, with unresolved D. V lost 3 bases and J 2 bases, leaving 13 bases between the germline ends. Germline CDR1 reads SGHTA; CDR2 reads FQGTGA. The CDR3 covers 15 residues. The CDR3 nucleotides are TGTGCCAGCAGCTTGTGGACGGGAATAAACACTGAAGCTTTCTTT. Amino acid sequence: CASSLWTGINTEAFF.

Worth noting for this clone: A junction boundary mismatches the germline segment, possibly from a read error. CDR3 amino acids: CASSGIDRGTRKTVF. CDR3 DNA: TGTGCCAGCAGTGGCATCGACAGGGGTACACGAAAAACTGTTTTT. This chain joins TRBV25-1 and TRBJ1-4; 8 nucleotides match TRBD1. The CDR3 loop spans 15 amino acids. From germline, CDR1 is MGHDK and CDR2 SYGVNS.

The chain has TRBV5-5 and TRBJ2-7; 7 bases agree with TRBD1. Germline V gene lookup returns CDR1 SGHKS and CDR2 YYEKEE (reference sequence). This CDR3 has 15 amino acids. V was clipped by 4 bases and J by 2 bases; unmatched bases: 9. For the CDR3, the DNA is TGTGCCAGCAGCGAACCCGGGACAGTCGCCTACGAGCAGTACTTC. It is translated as CASSEPGTVAYEQYF.

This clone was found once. CDR3 residues: CATMALNQPQHF. The DNA of the CDR3 is TGTGCCACTATGGCCCTAAATCAGCCCCAGCATTTT. The V call is TRBV19, the J call TRBJ1-5; D call uncertain. Germline CDR1 is LNHDA and CDR2 is SQIVND (reference sequence). Trimming stripped 10 bases from V and 4 bases from J, with 11 bases between. This CDR3 has 12 amino acids.

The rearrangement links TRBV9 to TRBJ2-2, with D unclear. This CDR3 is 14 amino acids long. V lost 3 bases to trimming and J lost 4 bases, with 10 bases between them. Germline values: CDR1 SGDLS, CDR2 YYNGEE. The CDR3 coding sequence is TGTGCCAGCAGCGAGATGGGTCTCACCGGGGAGCTGTTTTTT. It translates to CASSEMGLTGELFF.

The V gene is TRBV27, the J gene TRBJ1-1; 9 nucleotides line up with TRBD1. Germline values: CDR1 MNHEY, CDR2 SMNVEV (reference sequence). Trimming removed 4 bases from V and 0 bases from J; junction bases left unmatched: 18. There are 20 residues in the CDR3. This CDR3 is CASSSPSGTGNNRMNTEAFF. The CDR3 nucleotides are TGTGCCAGCAGTTCTCCATCCGGGACAGGGAACAATAGGATGAACACTGAAGCTTTCTTT.

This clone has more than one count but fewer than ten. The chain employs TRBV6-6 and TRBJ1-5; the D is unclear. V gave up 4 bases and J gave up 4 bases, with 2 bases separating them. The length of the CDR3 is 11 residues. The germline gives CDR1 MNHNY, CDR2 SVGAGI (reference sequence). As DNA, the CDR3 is TGTGCCAGCAGTTTTAATCAGCCCCAGCATTTT. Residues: CASSFNQPQHF.

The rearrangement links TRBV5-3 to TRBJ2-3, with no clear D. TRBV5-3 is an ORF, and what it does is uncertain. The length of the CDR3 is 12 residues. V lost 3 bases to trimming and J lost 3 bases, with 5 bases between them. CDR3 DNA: TGTGCCAGAAGCTCTTCGACAGATACGCAGTATTTT. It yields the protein CARSSSTDTQYF.

CDR3: CSVDGLNGDTQYF. As DNA, the CDR3 is TGCAGCGTTGACGGGCTCAATGGGGATACGCAGTATTTT. The chain has TRBV29-1 and TRBJ2-3, with D uncertain. The germline V gene has CDR1 SQVTM and CDR2 ANQGSEA. V was clipped by 3 bases and J by 6 bases, with 13 bases between them. This CDR3 is built from 13 residues.